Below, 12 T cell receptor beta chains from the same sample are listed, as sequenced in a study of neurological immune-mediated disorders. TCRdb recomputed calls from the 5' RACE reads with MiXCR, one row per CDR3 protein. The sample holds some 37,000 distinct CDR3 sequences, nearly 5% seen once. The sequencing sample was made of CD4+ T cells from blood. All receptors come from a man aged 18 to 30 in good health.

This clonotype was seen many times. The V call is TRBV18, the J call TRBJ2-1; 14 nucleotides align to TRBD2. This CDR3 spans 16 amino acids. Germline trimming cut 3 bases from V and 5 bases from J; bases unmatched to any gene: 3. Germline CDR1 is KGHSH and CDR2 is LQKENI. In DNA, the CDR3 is TGTGCCAGCTCACCGCCGACTAGCGGGGGGGACAATGAGCAGTTCTTC. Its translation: CASSPPTSGGDNEQFF.

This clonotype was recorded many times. The CDR3 loop is CASSQGLLPTYEQYF. The CDR3 DNA is TGCGCCAGCAGCCAAGGGCTCCTCCCTACCTACGAGCAGTACTTC. The chain joins TRBV4-3 to TRBJ2-7; D gene unclear. The V gene lost 1 base and the J gene lost 2 bases, with 12 bases spanning the gap. The CDR3 contains 15 residues. Germline V gives CDR1 LGHNA, CDR2 YSLEER.

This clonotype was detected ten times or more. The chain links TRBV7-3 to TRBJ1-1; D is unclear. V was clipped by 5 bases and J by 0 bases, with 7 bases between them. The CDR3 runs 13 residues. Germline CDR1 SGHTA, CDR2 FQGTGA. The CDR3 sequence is CASSPTMNTEAFF. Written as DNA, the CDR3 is TGTGCCAGCAGCCCCACAATGAACACTGAAGCTTTCTTT. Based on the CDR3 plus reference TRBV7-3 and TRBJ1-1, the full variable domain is GAGVSQTPSNKVTEKGKYVELRCDPISGHTALYWYRQSLGQGPEFLIYFQGTGAADDSGLPNDRFFAVRPEGSVSTLKIQRTERGDSAVYLCASSPTMNTEAFFGQGTRLTVV.

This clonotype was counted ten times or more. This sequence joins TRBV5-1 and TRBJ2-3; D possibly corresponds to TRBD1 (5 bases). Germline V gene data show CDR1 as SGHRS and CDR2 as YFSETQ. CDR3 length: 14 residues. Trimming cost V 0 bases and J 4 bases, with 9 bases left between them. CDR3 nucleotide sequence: TGCGCCAGCAGCTTGGCAGGGTGGGCAGATACGCAGTATTTT. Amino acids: CASSLAGWADTQYF.

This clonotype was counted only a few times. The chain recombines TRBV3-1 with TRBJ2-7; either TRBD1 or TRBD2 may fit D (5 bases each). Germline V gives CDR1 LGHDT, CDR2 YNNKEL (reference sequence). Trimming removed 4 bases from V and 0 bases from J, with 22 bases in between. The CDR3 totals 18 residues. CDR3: CASSPGTTGTPSSYEQYF. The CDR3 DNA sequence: TGTGCCAGCAGCCCAGGCACGACCGGGACCCCGAGCTCCTACGAGCAGTACTTC.

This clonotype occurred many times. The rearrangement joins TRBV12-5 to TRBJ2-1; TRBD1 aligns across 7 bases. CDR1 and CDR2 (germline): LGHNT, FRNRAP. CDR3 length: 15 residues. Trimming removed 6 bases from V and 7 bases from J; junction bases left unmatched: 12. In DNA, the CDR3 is TGTGCTAGTGGGCCCCAGTCAGGGGGTGGGAATGAGCAGTTCTTC. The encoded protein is CASGPQSGGGNEQFF.

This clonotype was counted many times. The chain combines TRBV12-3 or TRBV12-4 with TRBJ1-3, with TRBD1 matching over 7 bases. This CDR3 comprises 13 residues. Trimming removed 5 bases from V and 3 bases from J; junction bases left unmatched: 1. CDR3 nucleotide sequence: TGTGCCAGCAGTGACAGGGTTGGAAACACCATATATTTT. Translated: CASSDRVGNTIYF.

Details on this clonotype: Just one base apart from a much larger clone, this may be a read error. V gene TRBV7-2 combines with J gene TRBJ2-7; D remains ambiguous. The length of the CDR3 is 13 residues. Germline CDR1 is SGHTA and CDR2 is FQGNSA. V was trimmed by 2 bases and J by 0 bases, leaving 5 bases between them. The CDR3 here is CASSLLVSYEQYF. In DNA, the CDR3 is TGTGCCAGCAGCTTATTAGTCTCCTACGAGCAGTACTTC.

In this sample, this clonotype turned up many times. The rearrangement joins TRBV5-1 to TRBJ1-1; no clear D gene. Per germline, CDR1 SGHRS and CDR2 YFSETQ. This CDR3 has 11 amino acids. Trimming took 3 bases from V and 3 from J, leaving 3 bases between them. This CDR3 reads CASSSDTEAFF. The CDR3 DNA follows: TGCGCCAGCAGCTCAGACACTGAAGCTTTCTTT.

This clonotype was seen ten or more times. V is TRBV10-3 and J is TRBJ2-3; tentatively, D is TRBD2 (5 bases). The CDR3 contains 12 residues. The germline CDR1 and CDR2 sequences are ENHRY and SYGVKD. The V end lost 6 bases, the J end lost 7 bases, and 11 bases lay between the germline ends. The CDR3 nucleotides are TGTGCCATCAGGAGGGAATCCAATACGCAGTATTTT. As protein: CAIRRESNTQYF.

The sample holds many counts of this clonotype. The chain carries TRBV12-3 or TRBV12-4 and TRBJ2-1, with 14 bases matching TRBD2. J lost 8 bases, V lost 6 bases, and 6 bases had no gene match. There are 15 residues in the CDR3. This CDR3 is CASRWTSGGLDEQFF. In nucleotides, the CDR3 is TGTGCCAGCAGATGGACTAGCGGGGGGTTAGATGAGCAGTTCTTC.

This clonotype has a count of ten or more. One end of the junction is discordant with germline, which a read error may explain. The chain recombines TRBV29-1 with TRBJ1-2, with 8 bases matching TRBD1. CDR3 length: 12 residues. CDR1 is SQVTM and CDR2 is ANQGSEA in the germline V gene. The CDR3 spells CSVEGTGPASSF. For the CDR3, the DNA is TGCAGCGTTGAGGGGACAGGTCCTGCCTCTTCCTTC.